This TCR beta chain was retrieved from a study of T cells after posttransplantation cyclophosphamide (dated by TCRdb to the mid-2010s). In the study overall: Using TRB sequencing, the study followed how the T cell repertoire reconstituted after myeloablative bone marrow transplantation in which posttransplantation cyclophosphamide served as GVHD prophylaxis. Antigen receptor sequencing was done on samples from 35 PTCy-treated patients and from over 15 related bone marrow donors of those patients. Because TRA and TRB clonality were tightly correlated in fewer than 10 samples, subsequent TCR analyses were focused on TRB only. In 3 patients, up to about 3 additional blood samples taken between 2 and 5.2 years after transplant also underwent TRB sequencing, as did pretransplant blood from a handful of patients. TRB sequencing was performed on blood from all 35 or so PTCy patients with 1-year posttransplant specimens. Public TRB sequences were checked against a database of over 3,500 sequences associated with responses to pathogens, tumor antigens, self-antigens and alloantigens. The full study reports these points: Donor-recipient similarity was low at 1-2 months but increased during the first year, and donor CD8+ memory clones often dominated later blood repertoires. The TRB repertoires of T cells infiltrating skin or the GI tract showed only limited overlap with the TRB repertoires found in blood. Across the 35 to 45 patients, TRB clonality was highly associated with recipient CMV seropositivity and CMV reactivation, and diversity with PTCy was similar to that in the CNI/methotrexate controls.

As regards this clone: The target of this receptor is not known. No base quality values were provided; no much bigger clone lies one nucleotide off.

Genomic DNA was the input for TRB sequencing, which was run either with the immunoSEQ assay at survey resolution or with the hsTCRB kit. Under the source paper's analysis protocol: The immunoSEQ software handled initial read processing, and the LymphoSeq R package was used for repertoire analyses. Clonality was computed as 1 minus normalized Shannon entropy, and a Gini coefficient was also calculated for each TRB dataset. To infer phenotypes in unsorted samples, TRB sequences from sorted subsets of the recipient or donor were mapped onto unsorted samples from the same recipient. Not all clones reach the TCRdb copy of this immuneACCESS table, which keeps in-frame sequences only. Checked studies attribute under half of the gap to unresolved V genes and leave the rest unexplained. D and trimming were read from the DNA, whereas the V and J calls and clone size are those reported in that table. The sample includes about 21,000 clones, with about 98% observed a single time. About 0.14% of the sample goes to the ten largest clones.

Peripheral blood samples were provided by related bone marrow donors on the day of marrow donation. Viable CD3+CD4+ or CD3+CD8+ cells that were CCR7+CD45RA+CD45RO-CD95-CD27+CD28+ were defined as naive T cells. Peripheral blood and bone marrow mononuclear cells were isolated by Ficoll-Hypaque density centrifugation and were cryopreserved. CD4+ and CD8+ T cells, including naive and memory subsets, were sorted by FACS using a FACSAria II. According to the germline V gene, CDR1 reads SNHLY and CDR2 reads FYNNEI. Counted from cysteine to phenylalanine, this CDR3 has 15 amino acids. Only the CDR3 DNA stays, 45 bases, in frame from base 1. V is pruned by 6 bases and J by 4 bases, leaving 11 bases of the junction without a gene match.

This TCR was sampled from a man aged 35 to 55 in good health, CMV-negative, and a related stem cell transplant donor. The rearrangement combines TRBV2 with TRBJ2-7; TRBD1 agrees with 8 junctional bases. The sequencing sample was made of naive CD8+ T cells sorted from PBMCs. CDR3 reads: CASSWTGQGTYEQYF. The DNA reads TGTGCCAGCAGCTGGACCGGACAGGGAACGTACGAGCAGTACTTC.